The present T cell receptor beta chain was sequenced within a study of T-cell reconstitution after alpha-beta-depleted transplantation in children. Per the germline V gene, CDR1 is SGHTA and CDR2 is FQGNSA. CDR3 length equals 14 residues. V was clipped by 5 bases and J by 5 bases; unmatched bases: 7. This clonotype was counted many times. Unique molecular identifiers featured in how the TCRbeta library was prepared. In TCRdb, the PCR reads were re-called with MiXCR into one record per CDR3 protein. The sample has some 250,000 distinct CDR3 sequences, around 12% seen once. V is TRBV7-2 and J is TRBJ1-2, with TRBD1 matching over 8 bases. The sequence came from a human donor who donated a stem cell graft to a child with acute lymphoblastic leukemia. The material was PBMCs from the stem cell graft donor, obtained from the stem cell graft. CDR3 sequence: CASSPGTGSYGYTF. CDR3 nucleotide sequence: TGTGCCAGCAGCCCGGGGACAGGTTCTTATGGCTACACCTTC.